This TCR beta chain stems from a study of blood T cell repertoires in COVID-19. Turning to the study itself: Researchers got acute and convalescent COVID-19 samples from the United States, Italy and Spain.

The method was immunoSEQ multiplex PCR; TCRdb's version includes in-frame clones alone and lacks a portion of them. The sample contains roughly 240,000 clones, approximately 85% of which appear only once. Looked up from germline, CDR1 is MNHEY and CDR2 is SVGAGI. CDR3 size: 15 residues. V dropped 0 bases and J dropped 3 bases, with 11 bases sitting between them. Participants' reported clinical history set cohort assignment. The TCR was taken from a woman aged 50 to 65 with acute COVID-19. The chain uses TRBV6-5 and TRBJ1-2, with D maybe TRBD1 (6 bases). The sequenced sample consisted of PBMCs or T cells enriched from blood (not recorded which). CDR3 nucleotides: TGTGCCAGCAGTTACTCGACAGGAGGAGACTATGGCTACACCTTC. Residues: CASSYSTGGDYGYTF.